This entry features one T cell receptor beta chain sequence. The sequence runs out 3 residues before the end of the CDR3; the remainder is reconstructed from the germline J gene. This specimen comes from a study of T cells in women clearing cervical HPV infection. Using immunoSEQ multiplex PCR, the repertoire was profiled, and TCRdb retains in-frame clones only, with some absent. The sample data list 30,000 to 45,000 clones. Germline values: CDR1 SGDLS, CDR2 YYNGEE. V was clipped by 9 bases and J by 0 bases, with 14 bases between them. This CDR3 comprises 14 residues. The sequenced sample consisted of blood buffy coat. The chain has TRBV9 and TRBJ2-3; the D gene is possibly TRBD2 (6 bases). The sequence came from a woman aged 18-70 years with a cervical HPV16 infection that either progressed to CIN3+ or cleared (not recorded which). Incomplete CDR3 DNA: TGTGCCACCGGAGGAGGGGCTAGCACAGATACG. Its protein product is CATGGGASTDT. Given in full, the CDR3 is CATGGGASTDTQYF.